The clone carrying this T cell receptor beta chain is a singleton in its sample. No antigen is known for it. The sample belongs to a study of T cell responses to AZD1222 COVID-19 vaccine. Whole-study findings and limits: Reportedly, nearly half the spike-specific TCRs target unmutated variant regions. Spike-wide coverage was observed for vaccine-associated CD4 TCRs, with dominant responses at 160-218 and 743-854.

Analysis merged second doses at about 4 or about 12 weeks. CDR1 is LGHNA, CDR2 YNFKEQ, per germline. The CDR3 loop spans 17 amino acids. Losses at the gene ends were 0 bases for V and 5 bases for J; bases not matched to a gene: 11. Repertoires were generated with immunoSEQ multiplex PCR, while TCRdb's copy carries only in-frame clones and drops some. The sample has about 180,000 clones; over 90% are singletons. The specimen comprised peripheral blood, sampled 28 days after the second AZD1222 dose. The sequence derives from an adult who received the AZD1222 COVID-19 vaccine. The rearrangement links TRBV4-2 to TRBJ2-5; 8 bases align to TRBD1. The CDR3 region is CASSQDRVGRGLETQYF. The CDR3 nucleotides read TGTGCCAGCAGCCAAGATCGGGTCGGCAGGGGGCTGGAGACCCAGTACTTC.